This T cell receptor beta chain came from a study of cytomegalovirus exposure and HLA in healthy donors. V shed 3 bases and J shed 5 bases, with 10 bases lying between them. This CDR3 region has 13 residues. Germline CDR1 KGHSH, CDR2 LQKENI. Primers: 60 Vbeta forward and 13 Jbeta reverse. Sequencing was performed with immunoSEQ multiplex PCR; in TCRdb, only in-frame clones are kept and a portion is missing. The sample includes 65,000 or so clones, approximately 75% seen only once; the top ten take 2.5% to 3.5%. It was healthy bone marrow donors who served as donors. Whereas donors were nominally healthy upon sampling, unrecorded immune exposures were probable.

The TCR originated in a woman in her 40s in good health and CMV-seropositive. The gene calls are TRBV18 and TRBJ1-2; tentative D call: TRBD1 (5 bases). The sample taken for sequencing was PBMCs. CDR3 region: CASSPVRAYGYTF. DNA of the CDR3: TGTGCCAGCTCACCTGTCAGGGCGTATGGCTACACCTTC.